This T cell receptor (beta chain) was captured in a study of T-cell reconstitution after alpha-beta-depleted transplantation in children. Overall study findings and caveats: After one year, T-cell counts and TCRbeta diversity mostly came from new T cells. Roughly two months post-transplant, alpha-beta T cells reportedly originated from several hundred graft clones that had expanded. TCRbeta diversity was high at day 60 in some patients (a result of surviving recipient T cells and thymic progenitors).

Only a few counts were recorded for this clonotype. The antigen remains undetermined. It was with unique molecular identifiers that the TCRbeta library was prepared. TCRdb processed the PCR reads anew with MiXCR; each CDR3 protein has one entry. This sample has around 960,000 distinct CDR3 sequences, with roughly 29% found just once. The CDR3 is 17 amino acids. Germline CDR1 and CDR2: ENHRY and SYGVKD. V was cut by 3 bases and J by 7 bases, with 19 bases left in between. This chain uses TRBV10-3 with TRBJ1-6; D unresolved. Sequences were derived from PBMCs, mostly from graft donor cells, sampled 360 days after TCRalphabeta/CD19-depleted stem cell transplant. This receptor was identified in a boy in the first two years of life who had a stem cell transplant for SCID, so the T cells may come from the graft donor. CDR3 amino acids: CAISERLEGYANSPLHF. The CDR3 coding sequence is TGTGCCATCAGTGAACGTCTAGAGGGCTATGCGAATTCACCCCTCCACTTT.